Below, 32 T cell receptor beta chains from the same sample are listed, as sequenced in a study of blood T cell repertoires in COVID-19. Assay: immunoSEQ multiplex PCR; the TCRdb copy retains only in-frame clones and omits some. The sample has 390,000 or so clones; 75% to 90% are singletons. Sequences were obtained from PBMCs or T cells enriched from blood (not recorded which). These receptors were obtained from a man aged 18-30 years who had recovered from COVID-19.

The chain joins TRBV2 to TRBJ2-5, with TRBD1 matching over 9 bases. CDR1 and CDR2 (germline): SNHLY, FYNNEI. V lost 4 bases to trimming and J lost 2 bases; unmatched junction nucleotides: 11. The CDR3 loop spans 17 amino acids. The CDR3 here is CASSVTSEDRGQETQYF. CDR3 in DNA: TGTGCCAGCAGTGTGACCTCTGAGGACAGGGGACAAGAGACCCAGTACTTC.

The chain employs TRBV2 and TRBJ2-7; TRBD2 aligns across 12 bases. Germline CDR1 SNHLY, CDR2 FYNNEI. With V trimmed by 4 bases and J by 6 bases, 1 base remained unmatched. This CDR3 is built from 13 residues. The DNA of the CDR3 is TGTGCCAGCAGTGGACTAGCGGGAGTCGAGCAGTACTTC. It yields the protein CASSGLAGVEQYF.

This clone has only one observation. The chain couples TRBV28 to TRBJ1-4, with D perhaps matching TRBD1 (5 bases). The CDR3 contains 14 residues. The germline V and J ends were trimmed by 8 bases and 4 bases, with 14 bases remaining between them. The germline V gene has CDR1 MDHEN and CDR2 SYDVKM. CDR3 in amino acids: CASRNGGFNEKLFF. CDR3 coding DNA: TGTGCCAGCCGAAATGGGGGGTTTAATGAAAAACTGTTTTTT.

The chain combines TRBV7-8 with TRBJ2-5; possibly TRBD1 for D (5 bases). The germline CDR1 and CDR2 sequences are SGHVS and FQNEAQ. This CDR3 region has 13 residues. The V and J ends lost 5 bases and 5 bases respectively, with 12 bases between them. As DNA, the CDR3 is TGTGCCAGCAGCCACAGGATTGCGGAGACCCAGTACTTC. Encoded protein: CASSHRIAETQYF.

The CDR3 DNA reads as TGCGCCAGCAGTGATGGACAGATGAACACTGAAGCTTTCTTT. Protein sequence: CASSDGQMNTEAFF. The J gene is TRBJ1-1, the V gene TRBV10-1, with D tentatively TRBD1 (6 bases). The germline V gene encodes CDR1 WNHNN and CDR2 SYGVQD (reference sequence). The CDR3 extends over 14 amino acids. Between the trimmed V and J ends, which lost 3 bases and 0 bases, there was a span of 8 bases.

This clone was found once. The chain recombines TRBV3-1 (or the pseudogene TRBV3-2) with TRBJ1-1; 9 nucleotides agree with TRBD1. The CDR3 has 15 residues. Germline CDR1 is LGHDT and CDR2 is YNNKEL (reference sequence). The ends lost 4 bases at V and 1 base at J; junction bases unmatched: 4. The CDR3 nucleotides are TGTGCCAGCAGCCCTACAGGGGGCCGGAACACTGAAGCTTTCTTT. This translates into CASSPTGGRNTEAFF.

This clone has a handful of counts. The chain recombines TRBV7-9 with TRBJ2-7, with D perhaps matching TRBD2 (6 bases). Germline-derived CDR1 and CDR2 are SEHNR and FQNEAQ (reference sequence). The CDR3 covers 15 residues. Deletions cut 4 bases from V and 3 bases from J, with 16 bases between. CDR3 sequence reads: CASSYSAGQNYEQYF. CDR3 nucleotide sequence: TGTGCCAGCAGCTATAGTGCGGGGCAAAACTACGAGCAGTACTTC.

The V call is TRBV18, the J call TRBJ2-5, with D possibly being TRBD2 (6 bases). With the DNA end fitting TRBJ2-7 better, the J assignment may be wrong. The CDR3 loop spans 12 amino acids. The germline CDR1 and CDR2 sequences are KGHSH and LQKENI. The CDR3 here is CASSPSGDEQYF. In DNA, the CDR3 is TGTGCCAGCTCACCATCGGGGGACGAGCAGTACTTC.

The chain is built from TRBV3-1 (or the pseudogene TRBV3-2) and TRBJ2-1, with D possibly matching TRBD2 (6 bases). The CDR3 sequence is 15 residues long. CDR1 LGHDT and CDR2 YNNKEL come from the germline V gene (reference sequence). V lost 1 base, J lost 10 bases, and 17 bases lay in between. The CDR3 sequence is CASSQVLSPRGEQFF. The CDR3 bases are TGTGCCAGCAGCCAAGTGCTTAGCCCCCGGGGGGAGCAGTTCTTC.

The V and J genes are TRBV19 and TRBJ2-4, with D maybe TRBD1 (5 bases). The CDR3 runs 18 residues. Germline lookup yields CDR1 LNHDA and CDR2 SQIVND (reference sequence). Trimming cost V 3 bases and J 0 bases, with 18 bases left between them. CDR3 amino acids: CASSILFPNQGAKNIQYF. CDR3 bases: TGTGCCAGTAGTATCTTATTCCCCAATCAGGGAGCCAAAAACATTCAGTACTTC.

The chain joins TRBV28 to TRBJ1-2; D remains ambiguous. V was pared by 4 bases and J by 4 bases, with 13 bases between. This CDR3 comprises 14 residues. Germline V gene lookup returns CDR1 MDHEN and CDR2 SYDVKM. The CDR3 loop is CASSSGSGAYGYTF. CDR3 coding DNA: TGTGCCAGCAGTTCCGGATCAGGTGCCTATGGCTACACCTTC.

The genes are TRBV5-8 and TRBJ1-2; 9 bases agree with TRBD1. The CDR3 has 15 amino acids. The V gene end was trimmed by 4 bases and the J gene end by 2 bases; junction bases not matched to a gene: 6. Germline values: CDR1 SGHTS, CDR2 YDEGEE. The CDR3 spells CASSPRTGDNYGYTF. The CDR3 DNA sequence: TGTGCCAGCAGCCCGCGGACAGGGGACAACTATGGCTACACCTTC.

The chain carries TRBV6-5 and TRBJ1-1, with D unclear. The length of the CDR3 is 13 residues. CDR1 and CDR2 (germline): MNHEY, SVGAGI. V lost 2 bases, J lost 5 bases, and 9 bases lay in between. The CDR3 region is CASSYERGTEAFF. In DNA, the CDR3 is TGTGCCAGCAGTTACGAAAGAGGGACTGAAGCTTTCTTT.

The rearrangement links TRBV25-1 to TRBJ2-7; maybe TRBD1 (5 bases). V was trimmed by 4 bases and J by 3 bases, leaving 7 bases between them. The V gene's germline CDR1 is MGHDK and CDR2 SYGVNS. The CDR3 runs 12 residues. The CDR3 nucleotides read TGTGCCAGCAGTGGACAGCTCTACGAGCAGTACTTC. This codes for CASSGQLYEQYF.

This rearrangement joins TRBV10-3 to TRBJ2-3; D may be TRBD1 (6 bases). The V gene's germline CDR1 is ENHRY and CDR2 SYGVKD. The ends were cut back, 8 bases at V and 0 bases at J, with 12 bases in the middle. There are 14 residues in the CDR3. CDR3 region: CAIGGGASTDTQYF. The CDR3 DNA is TGTGCCATCGGGGGCGGAGCTAGCACAGATACGCAGTATTTT.

The V gene is TRBV3-1 (or the pseudogene TRBV3-2), the J gene TRBJ2-3, with 7 bases fitting TRBD2. CDR1 and CDR2 from the germline V gene are LGHDT and YNNKEL (reference sequence). The CDR3 is made up of 16 amino acids. The V gene end was trimmed by 0 bases and the J gene end by 4 bases; junction bases not matched to a gene: 7. CDR3 amino acids: CASSQERVAGADTQYF. CDR3 sequence (DNA): TGTGCCAGCAGCCAAGAGCGGGTAGCGGGCGCAGATACGCAGTATTTT.

This rearrangement joins TRBV24-1 to TRBJ2-7; D remains unclear. This CDR3 has 13 residues. V gave up 5 bases and J gave up 0 bases, with 7 bases separating them. The germline V gene encodes CDR1 KGHDR and CDR2 SFDVKD. The CDR3 DNA is TGTGCCACCAGTGGTAGTTACTCCTACGAGCAGTACTTC. It yields the protein CATSGSYSYEQYF.

The sample holds one count of this clone. The CDR3 reads CASSQDPHYGYTF. CDR3 in DNA: TGTGCCAGCAGCCAAGATCCTCACTATGGCTACACCTTC. The chain joins TRBV3-1 (or the pseudogene TRBV3-2) to TRBJ1-2; D remains unclear. Germline CDR1 and CDR2: LGHDT and YNNKEL (reference sequence). Between the trimmed V and J ends, which lost 0 bases and 3 bases, there was a span of 5 bases. The CDR3 totals 13 residues.

A word on this clone: Different DNA sequences within this sample yield the same CDR3. The V and J genes are TRBV7-3 and TRBJ1-1; maybe TRBD1 (5 bases). V was shortened by 5 bases and J by 0 bases, with 7 bases between the two germline ends. The CDR3 runs to 13 residues. The germline V gene has CDR1 SGHTA and CDR2 FQGTGA. The CDR3 coding sequence is TGTGCCAGCAGCGGGGGGATGAACACTGAAGCTTTCTTT. This gives the protein CASSGGMNTEAFF.

The chain joins TRBV10-1 to TRBJ2-3; D might be TRBD1 (6 bases). Per the germline V gene, CDR1 is WNHNN and CDR2 is SYGVQD (reference sequence). V lost 3 bases, J lost 5 bases, and 12 bases lay in between. This CDR3 contains 14 residues. The CDR3, as DNA: TGCGCCAGCAGTGACGGATCAGGGGAAGATACGCAGTATTTT. It is translated as CASSDGSGEDTQYF.

The CDR3 DNA is TGCGCCAGCAGCTCCGGACTAGCGGTAAACCAAGAGACCCAGTACTTC. Translation gives CASSSGLAVNQETQYF. V is TRBV5-1 and J is TRBJ2-5; 10 bases are a match to TRBD2. The germline V gene has CDR1 SGHRS and CDR2 YFSETQ. The V segment lost 3 bases and the J segment 0 bases; nucleotides outside the gene matches: 5. The CDR3 is made up of 16 amino acids.

The chain links TRBV28 to TRBJ1-6, with TRBD1 identical over 10 bases. With V trimmed by 4 bases and J by 10 bases, 16 bases remained unmatched. The CDR3 extends over 18 amino acids. Looked up from germline, CDR1 is MDHEN and CDR2 is SYDVKM. This CDR3 is CASSSTDRGRVYGSPLHF. The CDR3 DNA follows: TGTGCCAGCAGTTCCACAGACAGGGGGCGCGTCTATGGCTCACCCCTCCACTTT.

The genes are TRBV5-1 and TRBJ2-7, with D tentatively TRBD2 (5 bases). V was trimmed by 5 bases and J by 4 bases, leaving 16 bases between them. CDR3 size: 14 residues. Per the germline V gene, CDR1 is SGHRS and CDR2 is YFSETQ. Here the CDR3 DNA reads TGCGCCAGCAGTCCGAGGGAATATGATTACGAGCAGTACTTC. Amino acids: CASSPREYDYEQYF.

The chain joins TRBV6-1 to TRBJ1-5, with D tentatively TRBD1 (6 bases). The CDR3 sequence is 16 residues long. V lost 6 bases and J lost 0, with 15 bases in between. Germline values: CDR1 MNHNS, CDR2 SASEGT. CDR3 in DNA: TGTGCCAGCAGAGAAAGGGGGTCCCATAGCAATCAGCCCCAGCATTTT. Protein sequence: CASRERGSHSNQPQHF.

V and J are TRBV28 and TRBJ2-7, with 13 bases that match TRBD2. The V gene end was trimmed by 4 bases and the J gene end by 5 bases; junction bases not matched to a gene: 5. Germline lookup yields CDR1 MDHEN and CDR2 SYDVKM. This CDR3 comprises 15 residues. CDR3 DNA: TGTGCCAGCAGTTCCGGACTAGCGGGAGTTGACGAGCAGTACTTC. Translation gives CASSSGLAGVDEQYF.

V is TRBV5-1 and J is TRBJ2-3; D unresolved. Trimming shortened V by 4 bases and J by 0 bases, and 9 bases separated the two germline ends. The germline V gene has CDR1 SGHRS and CDR2 YFSETQ. CDR3 length: 14 residues. CDR3 loop: CASSPEKSTDTQYF. CDR3 DNA sequence: TGCGCCAGCAGCCCAGAAAAAAGCACAGATACGCAGTATTTT. Looking up the rest from reference TRBV5-1 and TRBJ2-3 gives the full variable domain: KAGVTQTPRYLIKTRGQQVTLSCSPISGHRSVSWYQQTPGQGLQFLFEYFSETQRNKGNFPGRFSGRQFSNSRSEMNVSTLELGDSALYLCASSPEKSTDTQYFGPGTRLTVL.

In its sample, this clone was seen a few times. V is TRBV5-4 and J is TRBJ2-1; D is possibly TRBD2 (5 bases). Germline V lookup: CDR1 SGHNT, CDR2 YYREEE (reference sequence). V dropped 4 bases and J dropped 1 base, with 12 bases sitting between them. The CDR3 is 15 residues long. CDR3 nucleotides: TGTGCCAGCAGCCGCGGGTCTCCGTCCTACAATGAGCAGTTCTTC. Translating gives CASSRGSPSYNEQFF.

The chain has TRBV5-6 and TRBJ1-2; D gene unclear. The germline CDR1 and CDR2 sequences are SGHDT and YYEEEE. The CDR3 is made up of 12 amino acids. V shed 2 bases and J shed 8 bases, with 10 bases lying between them. The CDR3 sequence: CASSFGDSGYTF. The CDR3 DNA sequence: TGTGCCAGCAGCTTCGGGGATTCAGGCTACACCTTC.

The rearrangement joins TRBV14 to TRBJ1-1, with D hard to call. V lost 1 base to trimming and J lost 1 base, with 13 bases between them. Germline V gene data show CDR1 as SGHDN and CDR2 as FVKESK. The CDR3 has 16 residues. The CDR3 sequence: CASSQVQWPGNTEAFF. The CDR3 region has the DNA TGTGCCAGCAGCCAAGTACAGTGGCCCGGGAACACTGAAGCTTTCTTT.

The chain recombines TRBV2 with TRBJ1-1, with D perhaps TRBD1 (5 bases). V gave up 7 bases and J gave up 4 bases, with 16 bases separating them. This CDR3 contains 14 residues. Germline V gene data show CDR1 as SNHLY and CDR2 as FYNNEI. CDR3 sequence: CASNLGGWGTEAFF. The CDR3 DNA reads as TGTGCCAGCAACCTGGGGGGTTGGGGCACTGAAGCTTTCTTT. The full variable domain, in which reference TRBV2 and TRBJ1-1 provide the parts outside the CDR3, is EPEVTQTPSHQVTQMGQEVILRCVPISNHLYFYWYRQILGQKVEFLVSFYNNEISEKSEIFDDQFSVERPDGSNFTLKIRSTKLEDSAMYFCASNLGGWGTEAFFGQGTRLTVV.

About this clone itself: At one end the junction does not follow the germline gene, possibly because of a read error. The chain carries TRBV6-5 and TRBJ1-2; TRBD1 might be the D (6 bases). The CDR3 runs to 14 residues. CDR1 and CDR2 (germline): MNHEY, SVGAGI. CDR3: CASSDSGGLYGYTF. CDR3 bases: TGTGCCAGCAGTGACTCGGGGGGGCTCTATGGCTACACCTTC.

The chain uses TRBV7-9 and TRBJ1-1, with TRBD1 matching over 7 bases. Germline assignment: CDR1 SEHNR and CDR2 FQNEAQ (reference sequence). The CDR3 contains 13 residues. Germline trimming cut 7 bases from V and 7 bases from J; bases unmatched to any gene: 9. The CDR3 spells CASILLTGSEAFF. DNA for the CDR3: TGTGCCAGCATCCTCTTGACAGGGAGTGAAGCTTTCTTT.